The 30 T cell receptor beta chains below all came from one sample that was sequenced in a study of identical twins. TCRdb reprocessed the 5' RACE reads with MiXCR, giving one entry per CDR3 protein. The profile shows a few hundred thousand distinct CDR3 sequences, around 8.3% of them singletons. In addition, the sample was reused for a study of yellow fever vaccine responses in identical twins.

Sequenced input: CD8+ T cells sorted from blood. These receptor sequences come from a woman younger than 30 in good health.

CDR3: CASSQDWTSPNEQFF. The DNA for the CDR3 is TGCGCCAGCAGCCAAGATTGGACTAGCCCCAATGAGCAGTTCTTC. V usage is TRBV4-3 and J usage is TRBJ2-1; 8 nucleotides align to TRBD2. Germline trimming cut 0 bases from V and 6 bases from J; bases unmatched to any gene: 4. The V gene's germline CDR1 is LGHNA and CDR2 YSLEER. This CDR3 region has 15 residues.

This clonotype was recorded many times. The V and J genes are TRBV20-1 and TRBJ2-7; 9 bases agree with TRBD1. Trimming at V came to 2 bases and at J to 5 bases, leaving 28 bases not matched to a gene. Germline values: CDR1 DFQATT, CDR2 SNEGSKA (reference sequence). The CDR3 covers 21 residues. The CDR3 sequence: CSARRGGNRDRESPSGHEQYF. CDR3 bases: TGCAGTGCTAGAAGGGGGGGAAACCGGGACAGGGAAAGTCCCTCGGGCCACGAGCAGTACTTC.

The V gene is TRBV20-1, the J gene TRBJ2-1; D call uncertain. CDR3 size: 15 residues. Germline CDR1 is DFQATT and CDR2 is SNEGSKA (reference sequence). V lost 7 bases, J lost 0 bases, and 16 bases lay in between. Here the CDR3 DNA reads TGCAGTGTACGGGTCACGTCGAGCTCCTACAATGAGCAGTTCTTC. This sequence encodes CSVRVTSSSYNEQFF.

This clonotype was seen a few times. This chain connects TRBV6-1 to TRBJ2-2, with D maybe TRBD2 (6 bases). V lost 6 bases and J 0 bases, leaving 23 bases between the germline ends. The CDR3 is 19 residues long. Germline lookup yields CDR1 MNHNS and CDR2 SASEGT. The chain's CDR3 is CASSLRDSDSIANTGELFF. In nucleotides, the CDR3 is TGTGCCAGCAGCCTACGGGACTCCGATAGCATTGCGAACACCGGGGAGCTGTTTTTT.

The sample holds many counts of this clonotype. As DNA, the CDR3 is TGTGCCAGCAGTTTCGGCCTCACCGGGGAGCTGTTTTTT. It translates to CASSFGLTGELFF. The rearrangement uses TRBV6-2 or TRBV6-3 and TRBJ2-2; no clear D. The CDR3 contains 13 residues. In germline, CDR1 is MNHEY, CDR2 SVGEGT. V was pared by 4 bases and J by 4 bases, with 7 bases between.

CDR3 residues: CASRPGQGPYEQYF. The CDR3 nucleotides are TGCGCCAGCAGACCCGGACAGGGGCCCTACGAGCAGTACTTC. V usage is TRBV10-1 and J usage is TRBJ2-7; 9 nucleotides line up with TRBD1. Germline V gene data show CDR1 as WNHNN and CDR2 as SYGVQD (reference sequence). This CDR3 has 14 amino acids. Unmatched junction bases numbered 5, after V lost 6 bases and J lost 2 bases.

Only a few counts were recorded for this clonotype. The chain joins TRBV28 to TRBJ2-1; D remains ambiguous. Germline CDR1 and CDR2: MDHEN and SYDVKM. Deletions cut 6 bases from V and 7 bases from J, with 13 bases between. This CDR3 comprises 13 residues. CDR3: CASRWAKDNEQFF. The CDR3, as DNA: TGTGCCAGCAGGTGGGCAAAGGATAATGAGCAGTTCTTC.

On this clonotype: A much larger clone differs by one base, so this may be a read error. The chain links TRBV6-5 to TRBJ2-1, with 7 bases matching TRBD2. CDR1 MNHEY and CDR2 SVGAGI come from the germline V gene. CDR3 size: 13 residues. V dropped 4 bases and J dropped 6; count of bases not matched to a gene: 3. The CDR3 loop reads CASSSGTINEQFF. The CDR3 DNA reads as TGTGCCAGCAGTTCCGGGACTATCAATGAGCAGTTCTTC.

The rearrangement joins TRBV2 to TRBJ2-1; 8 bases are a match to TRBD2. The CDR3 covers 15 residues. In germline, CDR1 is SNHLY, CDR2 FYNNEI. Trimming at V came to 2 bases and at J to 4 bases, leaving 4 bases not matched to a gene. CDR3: CASSEWASGYNEQFF. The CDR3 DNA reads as TGTGCCAGCAGTGAATGGGCTAGCGGGTACAATGAGCAGTTCTTC. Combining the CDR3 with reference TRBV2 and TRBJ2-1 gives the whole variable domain EPEVTQTPSHQVTQMGQEVILRCVPISNHLYFYWYRQILGQKVEFLVSFYNNEISEKSEIFDDQFSVERPDGSNFTLKIRSTKLEDSAMYFCASSEWASGYNEQFFGPGTRLTVL.

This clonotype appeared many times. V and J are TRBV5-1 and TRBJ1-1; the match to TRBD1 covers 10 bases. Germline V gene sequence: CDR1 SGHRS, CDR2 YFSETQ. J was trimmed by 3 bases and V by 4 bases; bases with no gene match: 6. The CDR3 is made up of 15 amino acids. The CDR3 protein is CASSLGQGLDTEAFF. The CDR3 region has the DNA TGCGCCAGCAGCCTGGGACAGGGGCTTGACACTGAAGCTTTCTTT.

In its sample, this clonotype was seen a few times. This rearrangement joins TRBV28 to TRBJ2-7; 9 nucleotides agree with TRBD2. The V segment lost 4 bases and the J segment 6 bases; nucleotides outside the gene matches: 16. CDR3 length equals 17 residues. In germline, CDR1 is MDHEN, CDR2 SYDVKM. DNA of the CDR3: TGTGCCAGCAGTTCTGTGGTGGCGGGAGGGTCGGTAATCGAGCAGTACTTC. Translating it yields CASSSVVAGGSVIEQYF. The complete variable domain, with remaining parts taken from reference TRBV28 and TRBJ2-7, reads DVKVTQSSRYLVKRTGEKVFLECVQDMDHENMFWYRQDPGLGLRLIYFSYDVKMKEKGDIPEGYSVSREKKERFSLILESASTNQTSMYLCASSSVVAGGSVIEQYFGPGTRLTVT.

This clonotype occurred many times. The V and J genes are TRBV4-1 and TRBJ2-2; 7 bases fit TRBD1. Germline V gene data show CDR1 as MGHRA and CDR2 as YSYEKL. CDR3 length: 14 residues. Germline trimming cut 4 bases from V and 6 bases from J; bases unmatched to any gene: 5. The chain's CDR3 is CASSPLDRSGELFF. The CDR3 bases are TGCGCCAGCAGCCCTCTGGACAGGTCCGGGGAGCTGTTTTTT.

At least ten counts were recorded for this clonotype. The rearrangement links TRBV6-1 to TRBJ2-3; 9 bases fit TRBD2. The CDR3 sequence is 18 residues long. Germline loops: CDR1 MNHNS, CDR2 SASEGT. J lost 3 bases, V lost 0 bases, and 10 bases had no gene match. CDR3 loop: CASSEAAFSGGPTDTQYF. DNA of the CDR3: TGTGCCAGCAGTGAAGCGGCCTTTAGCGGGGGCCCGACAGATACGCAGTATTTT.

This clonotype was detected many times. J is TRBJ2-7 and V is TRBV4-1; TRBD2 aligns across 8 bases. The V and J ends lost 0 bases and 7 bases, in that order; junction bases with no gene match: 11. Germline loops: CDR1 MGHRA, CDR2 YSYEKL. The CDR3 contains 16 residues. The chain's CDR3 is CASSQDPPGGEEEQYF. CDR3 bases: TGCGCCAGCAGCCAAGACCCACCGGGAGGGGAAGAGGAGCAGTACTTC.

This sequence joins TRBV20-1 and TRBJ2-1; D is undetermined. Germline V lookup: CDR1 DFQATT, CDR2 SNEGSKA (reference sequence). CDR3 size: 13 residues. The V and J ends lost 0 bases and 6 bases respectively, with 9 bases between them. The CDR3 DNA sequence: TGCAGTGCTAGAGATGGTCTAGGCAATGAGCAGTTCTTC. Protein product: CSARDGLGNEQFF.

CDR3 DNA sequence: TGCGCCAGCAGCCTGATCTTCGGCACGTTTCAAAACTACAATGAGCAGTTCTTC. Its translation: CASSLIFGTFQNYNEQFF. The chain carries TRBV4-3 and TRBJ2-1; no reliable D call. V lost 4 bases and J lost 3, with 22 bases in between. The CDR3 extends over 18 amino acids. Germline values: CDR1 LGHNA, CDR2 YSLEER.

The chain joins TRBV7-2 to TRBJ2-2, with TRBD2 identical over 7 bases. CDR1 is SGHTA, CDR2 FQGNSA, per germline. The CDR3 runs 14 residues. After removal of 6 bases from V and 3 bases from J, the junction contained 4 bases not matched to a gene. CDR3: CASSPLADTGELFF. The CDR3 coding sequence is TGTGCCAGCAGTCCTCTAGCGGACACCGGGGAGCTGTTTTTT.

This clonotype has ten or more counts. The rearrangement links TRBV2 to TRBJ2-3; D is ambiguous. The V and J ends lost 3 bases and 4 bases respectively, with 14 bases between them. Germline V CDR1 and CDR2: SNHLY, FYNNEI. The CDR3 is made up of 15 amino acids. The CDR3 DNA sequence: TGTGCCAGCAGTGATACAGCCGGTAGGGCAGATACGCAGTATTTT. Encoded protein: CASSDTAGRADTQYF.

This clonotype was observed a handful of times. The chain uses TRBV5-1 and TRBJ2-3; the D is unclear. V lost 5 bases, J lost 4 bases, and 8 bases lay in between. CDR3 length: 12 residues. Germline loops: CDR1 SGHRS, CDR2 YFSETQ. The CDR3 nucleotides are TGCGCCAGCAGTTGGACGGCAGATACGCAGTATTTT. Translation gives CASSWTADTQYF. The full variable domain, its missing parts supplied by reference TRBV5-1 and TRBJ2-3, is KAGVTQTPRYLIKTRGQQVTLSCSPISGHRSVSWYQQTPGQGLQFLFEYFSETQRNKGNFPGRFSGRQFSNSRSEMNVSTLELGDSALYLCASSWTADTQYFGPGTRLTVL.

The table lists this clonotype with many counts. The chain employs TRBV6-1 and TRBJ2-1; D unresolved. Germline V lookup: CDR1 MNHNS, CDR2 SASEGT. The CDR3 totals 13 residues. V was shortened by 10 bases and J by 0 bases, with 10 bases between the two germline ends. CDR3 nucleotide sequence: TGTGCCACCAGGATAAGCTCCTACAATGAGCAGTTCTTC. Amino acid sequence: CATRISSYNEQFF.

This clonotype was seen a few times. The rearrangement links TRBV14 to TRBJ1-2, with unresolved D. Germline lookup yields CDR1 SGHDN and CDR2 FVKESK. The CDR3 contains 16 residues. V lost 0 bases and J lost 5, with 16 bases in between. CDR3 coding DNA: TGTGCCAGCAGCCAAGATCGTCGAGGAGGGATTTATGGCTACACCTTC. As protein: CASSQDRRGGIYGYTF. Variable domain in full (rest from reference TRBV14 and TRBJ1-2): EAGVTQFPSHSVIEKGQTVTLRCDPISGHDNLYWYRRVMGKEIKFLLHFVKESKQDESGMPNNRFLAERTGGTYSTLKVQPAELEDSGVYFCASSQDRRGGIYGYTFGSGTRLTVV.

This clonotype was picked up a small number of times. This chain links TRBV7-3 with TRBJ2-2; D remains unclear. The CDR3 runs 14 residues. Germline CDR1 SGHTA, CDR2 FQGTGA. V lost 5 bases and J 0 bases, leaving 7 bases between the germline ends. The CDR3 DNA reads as TGTGCCAGCAGCCCGAAGACGAACACCGGGGAGCTGTTTTTT. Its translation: CASSPKTNTGELFF.

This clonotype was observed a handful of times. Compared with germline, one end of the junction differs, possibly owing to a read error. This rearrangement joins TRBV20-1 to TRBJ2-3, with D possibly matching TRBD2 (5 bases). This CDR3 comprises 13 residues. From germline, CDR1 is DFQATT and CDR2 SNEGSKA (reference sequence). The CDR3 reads CSGRAESTDTQYF. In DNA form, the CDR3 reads TGTTCCGGTCGAGCGGAATCCACAGATACGCAGTATTTT.

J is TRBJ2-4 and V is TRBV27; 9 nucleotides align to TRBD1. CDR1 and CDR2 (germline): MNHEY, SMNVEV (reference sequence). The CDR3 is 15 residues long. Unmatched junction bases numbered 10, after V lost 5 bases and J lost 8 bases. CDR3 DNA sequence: TGTGCCAGCAGTGTCACCGGGACAGGGCTGGACATTCAGTACTTC. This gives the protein CASSVTGTGLDIQYF.

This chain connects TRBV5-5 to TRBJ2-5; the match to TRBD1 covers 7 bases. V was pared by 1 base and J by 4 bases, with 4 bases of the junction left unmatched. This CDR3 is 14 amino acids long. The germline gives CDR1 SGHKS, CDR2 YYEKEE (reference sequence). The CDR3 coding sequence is TGTGCCAGCAGCTTGAGAGGGGGCGGAGAGACCCAGTACTTC. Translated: CASSLRGGGETQYF. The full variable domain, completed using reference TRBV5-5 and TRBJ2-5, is DAGVTQSPTHLIKTRGQQVTLRCSPISGHKSVSWYQQVLGQGPQFIFQYYEKEERGRGNFPDRFSARQFPNYSSELNVNALLLGDSALYLCASSLRGGGETQYFGPGTRLLVL.

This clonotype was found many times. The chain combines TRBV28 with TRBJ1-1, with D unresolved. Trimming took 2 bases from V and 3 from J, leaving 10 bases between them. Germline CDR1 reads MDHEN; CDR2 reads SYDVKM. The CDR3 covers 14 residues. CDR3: CASSLRVGHTEAFF. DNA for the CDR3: TGTGCCAGCAGTTTACGGGTGGGCCACACTGAAGCTTTCTTT.

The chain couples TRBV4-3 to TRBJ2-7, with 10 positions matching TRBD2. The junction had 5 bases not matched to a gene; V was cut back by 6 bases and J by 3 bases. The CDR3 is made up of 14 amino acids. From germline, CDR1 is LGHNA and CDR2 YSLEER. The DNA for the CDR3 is TGCGCCAGCAGGCGGACTAGCGGCGACTACGAGCAGTACTTC. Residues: CASRRTSGDYEQYF.

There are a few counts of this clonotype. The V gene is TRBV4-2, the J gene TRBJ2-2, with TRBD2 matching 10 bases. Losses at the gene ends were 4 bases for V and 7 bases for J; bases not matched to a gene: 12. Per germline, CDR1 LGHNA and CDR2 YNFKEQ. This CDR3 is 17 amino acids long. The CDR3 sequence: CASSRFSSGGGGGELFF. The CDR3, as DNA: TGTGCCAGCAGCCGATTTTCTAGCGGGGGCGGGGGCGGGGAGCTGTTTTTT.

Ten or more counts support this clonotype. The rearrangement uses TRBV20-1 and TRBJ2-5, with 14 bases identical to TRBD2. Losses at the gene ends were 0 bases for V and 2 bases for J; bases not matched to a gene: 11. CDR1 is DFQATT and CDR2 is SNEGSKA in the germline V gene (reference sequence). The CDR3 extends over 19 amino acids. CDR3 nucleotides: TGCAGTGCTAGAGATCTTGAAACGGGACTAGCGGGGGATCAAGAGACCCAGTACTTC. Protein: CSARDLETGLAGDQETQYF.

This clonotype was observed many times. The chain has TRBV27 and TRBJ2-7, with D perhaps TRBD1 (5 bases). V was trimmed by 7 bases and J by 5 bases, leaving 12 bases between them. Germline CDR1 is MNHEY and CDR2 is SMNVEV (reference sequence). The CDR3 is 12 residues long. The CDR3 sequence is CASISGIDEQYF. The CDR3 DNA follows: TGTGCCAGCATTTCAGGGATCGACGAGCAGTACTTC.